These T cell receptor beta chains were read from a single sample in a study of cytomegalovirus exposure and HLA in healthy donors. Only in-frame clones appear in the TCRdb table, and some are missing; sequencing was by immunoSEQ multiplex PCR. This table holds about 90,000 clones, roughly 80% found once. Sequencing input: PBMCs. The receptors shown here come from a man aged 25-40 years in good health and CMV-seronegative. The CDR3 runs from the conserved cysteine through the conserved F or W. D genes are given only for firm matches. A clone size is listed for some rows: how often the clone was seen (once, few, many), or a class if it is expanded.

>TRBV4-3|TRBJ1-1|-|-
CASSQEGLGNTEAFF
TGCGCCAGCAGCCAAGAAGGACTGGGAAACACTGAAGCTTTCTTT
>TRBV5-1|TRBJ1-2|-|TRBD1
CASSVAQGDGYTF
TGCGCCAGCAGCGTCGCTCAGGGGGATGGCTACACCTTC
>TRBV12-5|TRBJ2-7|-|TRBD2
CASDRTAGGYEQYF
TGTGCTAGTGATCGAACAGCGGGGGGGTACGAGCAGTACTTC
>TRBV2|TRBJ2-1|-|TRBD2
CASSVDGGAYNEQFF
TGTGCCAGCAGTGTGGACGGGGGGGCCTACAATGAGCAGTTCTTC
>TRBV29-1|TRBJ1-6|-|-
CSVDTWGHRSSYNSPLHF
TGCAGCGTTGATACCTGGGGGCATAGGAGCTCCTATAATTCACCCCTCCACTTT
>TRBV5-4|TRBJ1-2|-|TRBD1
CASSLKTGEGYTF
TGTGCCAGCAGCTTGAAAACAGGGGAAGGCTACACCTTC
>TRBV12-5|TRBJ2-7|-|-
CASGLEGYEQYF
TGTGCTAGTGGTTTGGAGGGGTACGAGCAGTACTTC
>TRBV7-9|TRBJ2-7|-|TRBD1
CASSLDGTEYEQYF
TGTGCCAGCAGCTTAGATGGGACAGAGTACGAGCAGTACTTC
>TRBV28|TRBJ2-4|-|-
CASSLYPRGSKNIQYF
TGTGCCAGCAGTTTATACCCTAGAGGGTCGAAAAACATTCAGTACTTC
>TRBV5-1|TRBJ2-7|few|-
CASSIGLGGHEQYF
TGCGCCAGCAGCATCGGCCTTGGGGGCCACGAGCAGTACTTC
>TRBV30|TRBJ2-5|once|-
CAWSVRRGETQYF
TGTGCCTGGAGTGTACGGAGGGGCGAGACCCAGTACTTC
>TRBV5-1|TRBJ2-2|-|-
CASSLENSNTGELFF
TGCGCCAGCAGCTTGGAAAACAGTAACACCGGGGAGCTGTTTTTT
>TRBV7-3|TRBJ2-5|-|TRBD2
CASSLIAGGMETQYF
TGTGCCAGCAGTCTGATAGCGGGGGGGATGGAGACCCAGTACTTC
>TRBV18|TRBJ2-1|once|-
CASSPELGLLNNEQFF
TGTGCCAGCTCACCAGAGCTGGGTTTACTAAACAATGAGCAGTTCTTC
>TRBV5-1|TRBJ1-5|-|TRBD1
CASSLLGQGGPQHF
TGCGCCAGCAGCTTGCTAGGACAGGGTGGGCCCCAGCATTTT